These 6 T cell receptor beta chains share one sample of origin, sequenced in a study of T cell responses to AZD1222 COVID-19 vaccine. TCRdb's table, derived via immunoSEQ multiplex PCR, lists solely in-frame clones and lacks some. The data contain approximately 94,000 clones, 70% to 90% of them singletons. Here the sequenced sample was peripheral blood, taken on day 0 of MenACWY control vaccination. All receptors derive from an adult in good health.

The chain is built from TRBV5-1 and TRBJ2-1; D gene ambiguous. Per the germline V gene, CDR1 is SGHRS and CDR2 is YFSETQ. This CDR3 comprises 16 residues. Trimming pared 4 bases from V and 3 bases from J, leaving 17 bases between. For the CDR3, the DNA is TGCGCCAGCAGCCTGACTCGGACCCCTAGCTACAATGAGCAGTTCTTC. Residues: CASSLTRTPSYNEQFF.

V usage is TRBV9 and J usage is TRBJ2-5; 9 bases align to TRBD1. This CDR3 region has 15 residues. Germline V gene sequence: CDR1 SGDLS, CDR2 YYNGEE. Losses at the gene ends were 4 bases for V and 5 bases for J; bases not matched to a gene: 9. CDR3 DNA: TGTGCCAGCAGCCCCTCCCCCGGGACAGGGGAGACCCAGTACTTC. Translation: CASSPSPGTGETQYF.

The rearrangement links TRBV7-2 to TRBJ1-3, with D uncertain. V was clipped by 6 bases and J by 0 bases, with 18 bases between them. The CDR3 has 17 residues. From germline, CDR1 is SGHTA and CDR2 FQGNSA. The CDR3 reads CASRTPSSPVSGNTIYF. CDR3 bases: TGTGCCAGCAGAACACCCAGCAGTCCCGTCTCTGGAAACACCATATATTTT.

The CDR3 DNA sequence: TGTGCCAGCAGCTTGCGGGGGACTAACTATGGCTACACCTTC. Its translation is CASSLRGTNYGYTF. The chain has TRBV5-4 and TRBJ1-2; D perhaps matches TRBD1 (5 bases). Trimming stripped 1 base from V and 0 bases from J, with 7 bases between. The CDR3 loop spans 14 amino acids. Per the germline V gene, CDR1 is SGHNT and CDR2 is YYREEE (reference sequence).

This chain connects TRBV7-9 to TRBJ2-3; no firm D call. V lost 5 bases, J lost 2 bases, and 8 bases lay in between. CDR3 length: 13 residues. Germline V CDR1 and CDR2: SEHNR, FQNEAQ (reference sequence). The CDR3 coding sequence is TGTGCCAGCAGCCTAACGGACACAGATACGCAGTATTTT. Translated, it gives CASSLTDTDTQYF.

The CDR3 nucleotides read TGCGCCAGCAGCCAAGGAGGGCAGGGGGCCGGAGGCTACACCTTC. It specifies CASSQGGQGAGGYTF. This chain connects TRBV4-1 to TRBJ1-2; 8 bases map to TRBD1. The CDR3 runs to 15 residues. Trimming cost V 1 base and J 8 bases; bases outside gene matches: 9. Germline CDR1 and CDR2: MGHRA and YSYEKL.